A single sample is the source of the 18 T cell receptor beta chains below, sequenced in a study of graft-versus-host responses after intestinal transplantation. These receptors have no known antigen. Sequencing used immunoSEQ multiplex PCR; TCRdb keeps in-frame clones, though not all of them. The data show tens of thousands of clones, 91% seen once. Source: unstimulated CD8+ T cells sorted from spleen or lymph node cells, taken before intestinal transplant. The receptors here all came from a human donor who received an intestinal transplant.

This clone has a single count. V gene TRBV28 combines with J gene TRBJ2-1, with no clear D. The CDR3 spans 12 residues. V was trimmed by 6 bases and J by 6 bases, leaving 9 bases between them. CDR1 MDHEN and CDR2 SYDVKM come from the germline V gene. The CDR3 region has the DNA TGTGCCAGCAGCCCCCACTCCAATGAGCAGTTCTTC. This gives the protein CASSPHSNEQFF.

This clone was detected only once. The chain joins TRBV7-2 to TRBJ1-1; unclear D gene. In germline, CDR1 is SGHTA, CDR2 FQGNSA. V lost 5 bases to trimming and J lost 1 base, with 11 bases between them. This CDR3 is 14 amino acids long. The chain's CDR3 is CASSPGLRNTEAFF. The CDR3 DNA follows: TGTGCCAGCAGCCCAGGACTGAGGAACACTGAAGCTTTCTTT. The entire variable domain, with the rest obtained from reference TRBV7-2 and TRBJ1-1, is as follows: GAGVSQSPSNKVTEKGKDVELRCDPISGHTALYWYRQSLGQGLEFLIYFQGNSAPDKSGLPSDRFSAERTGGSVSTLTIQRTQQEDSAVYLCASSPGLRNTEAFFGQGTRLTVV.

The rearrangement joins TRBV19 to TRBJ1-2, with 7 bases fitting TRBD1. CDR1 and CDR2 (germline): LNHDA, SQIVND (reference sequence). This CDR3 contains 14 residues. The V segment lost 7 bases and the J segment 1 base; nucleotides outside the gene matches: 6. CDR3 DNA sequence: TGTGCCAGTACCCCGGGACAGAGTAACTATGGCTACACCTTC. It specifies CASTPGQSNYGYTF.

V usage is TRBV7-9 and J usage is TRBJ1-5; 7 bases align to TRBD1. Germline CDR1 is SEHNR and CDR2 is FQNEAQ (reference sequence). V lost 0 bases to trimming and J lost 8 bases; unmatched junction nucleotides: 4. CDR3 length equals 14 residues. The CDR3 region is CASSLAPQGKPQHF. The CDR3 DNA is TGTGCCAGCAGCTTAGCTCCACAGGGGAAGCCCCAGCATTTT.

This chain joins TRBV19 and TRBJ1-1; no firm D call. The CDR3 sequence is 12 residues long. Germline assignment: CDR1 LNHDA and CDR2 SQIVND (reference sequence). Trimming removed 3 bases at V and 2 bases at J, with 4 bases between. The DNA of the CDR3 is TGTGCCAGTAGTATCCGTAACACTGAAGCTTTCTTT. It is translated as CASSIRNTEAFF.

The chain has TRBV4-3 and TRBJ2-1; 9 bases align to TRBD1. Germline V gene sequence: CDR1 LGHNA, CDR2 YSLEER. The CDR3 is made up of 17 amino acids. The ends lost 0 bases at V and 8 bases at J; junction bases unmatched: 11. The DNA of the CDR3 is TGCGCCAGCAGCCAAGATCGGGAGACAGGGGGTGGATATGAGCAGTTCTTC. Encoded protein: CASSQDRETGGGYEQFF.

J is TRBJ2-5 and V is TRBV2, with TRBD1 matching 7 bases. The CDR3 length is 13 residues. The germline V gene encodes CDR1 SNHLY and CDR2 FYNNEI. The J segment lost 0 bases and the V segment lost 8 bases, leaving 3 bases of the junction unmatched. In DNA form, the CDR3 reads TGTGCCAGCTGGGACAGCGACCAAGAGACCCAGTACTTC. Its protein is CASWDSDQETQYF.

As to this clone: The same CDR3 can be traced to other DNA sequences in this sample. The CDR3 DNA is TGTGCCAGTAGCCCCGGGACAGGGCCCTACGAGCAGTACTTC. This encodes CASSPGTGPYEQYF. The chain employs TRBV19 and TRBJ2-7; 9 positions agree with TRBD1. Germline V CDR1 and CDR2: LNHDA, SQIVND (reference sequence). V dropped 6 bases and J dropped 2; count of bases not matched to a gene: 5. This CDR3 has 14 amino acids.

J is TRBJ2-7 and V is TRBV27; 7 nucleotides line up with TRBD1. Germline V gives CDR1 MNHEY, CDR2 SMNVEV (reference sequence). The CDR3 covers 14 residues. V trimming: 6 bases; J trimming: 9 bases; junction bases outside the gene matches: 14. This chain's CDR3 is CASRHAGTENGQYF. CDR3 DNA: TGTGCCAGCAGACACGCCGGGACAGAGAACGGGCAGTACTTC.

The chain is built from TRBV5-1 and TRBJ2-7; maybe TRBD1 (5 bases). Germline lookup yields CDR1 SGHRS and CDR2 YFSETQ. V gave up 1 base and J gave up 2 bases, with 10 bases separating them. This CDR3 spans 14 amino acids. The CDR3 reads CASSLQGATYEQYF. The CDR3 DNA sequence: TGCGCCAGCAGCTTGCAAGGGGCGACCTACGAGCAGTACTTC.

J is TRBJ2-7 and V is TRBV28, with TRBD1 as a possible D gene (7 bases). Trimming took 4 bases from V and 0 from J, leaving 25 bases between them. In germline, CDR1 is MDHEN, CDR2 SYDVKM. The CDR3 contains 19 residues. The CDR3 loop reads CASSSAGGSSMGASYEQYF. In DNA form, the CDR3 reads TGTGCCAGCAGTTCCGCAGGGGGGTCTTCAATGGGGGCCTCCTACGAGCAGTACTTC.

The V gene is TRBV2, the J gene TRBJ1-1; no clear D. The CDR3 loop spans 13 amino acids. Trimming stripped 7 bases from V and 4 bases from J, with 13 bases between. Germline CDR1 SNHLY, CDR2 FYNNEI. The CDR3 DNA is TGTGCCAGCACAGCGAGGTTGGGCACTGAAGCTTTCTTT. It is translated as CASTARLGTEAFF.

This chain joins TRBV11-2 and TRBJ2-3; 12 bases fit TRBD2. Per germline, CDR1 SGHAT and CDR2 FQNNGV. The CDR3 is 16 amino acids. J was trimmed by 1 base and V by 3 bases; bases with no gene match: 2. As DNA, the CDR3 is TGTGCCAGCAGCTTTTGGACTAGCGGGGGCACAGATACGCAGTATTTT. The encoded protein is CASSFWTSGGTDTQYF. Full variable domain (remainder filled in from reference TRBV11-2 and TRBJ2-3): EAGVAQSPRYKIIEKRQSVAFWCNPISGHATLYWYQQILGQGPKLLIQFQNNGVVDDSQLPKDRFSAERLKGVDSTLKIQPAKLEDSAVYLCASSFWTSGGTDTQYFGPGTRLTVL.

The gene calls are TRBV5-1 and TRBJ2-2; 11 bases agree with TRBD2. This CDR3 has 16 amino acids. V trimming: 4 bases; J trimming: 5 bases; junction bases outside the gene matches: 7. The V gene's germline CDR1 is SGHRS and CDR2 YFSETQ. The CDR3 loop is CASSPLSGRGTGELFF. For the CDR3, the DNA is TGCGCCAGCAGCCCCCTTAGCGGGAGGGGTACCGGGGAGCTGTTTTTT. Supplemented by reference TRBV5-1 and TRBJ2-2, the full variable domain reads KAGVTQTPRYLIKTRGQQVTLSCSPISGHRSVSWYQQTPGQGLQFLFEYFSETQRNKGNFPGRFSGRQFSNSRSEMNVSTLELGDSALYLCASSPLSGRGTGELFFGEGSRLTVL.

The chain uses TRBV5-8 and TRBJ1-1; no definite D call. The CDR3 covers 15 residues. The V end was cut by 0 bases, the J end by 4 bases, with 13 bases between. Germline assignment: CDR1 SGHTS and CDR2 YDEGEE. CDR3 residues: CASSLDSELFTEAFF. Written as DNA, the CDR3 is TGTGCCAGCAGCTTGGACTCGGAACTATTCACTGAAGCTTTCTTT.

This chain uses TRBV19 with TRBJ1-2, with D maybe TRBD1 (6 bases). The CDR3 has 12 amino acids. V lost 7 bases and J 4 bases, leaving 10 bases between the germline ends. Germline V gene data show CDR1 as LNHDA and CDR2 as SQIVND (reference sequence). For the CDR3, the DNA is TGTGCCAGTAATACAGGGACCTATGGCTACACCTTC. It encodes CASNTGTYGYTF. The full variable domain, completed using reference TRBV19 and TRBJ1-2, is DGGITQSPKYLFRKEGQNVTLSCEQNLNHDAMYWYRQDPGQGLRLIYYSQIVNDFQKGDIAEGYSVSREKKESFPLTVTSAQKNPTAFYLCASNTGTYGYTFGSGTRLTVV.

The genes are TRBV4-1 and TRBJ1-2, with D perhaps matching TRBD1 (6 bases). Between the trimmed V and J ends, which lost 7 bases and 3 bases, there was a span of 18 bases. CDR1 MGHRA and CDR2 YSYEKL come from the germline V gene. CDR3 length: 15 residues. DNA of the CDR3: TGCGCCAGCACCCCAAGGGGGGGAAAGGACTATGGCTACACCTTC. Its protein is CASTPRGGKDYGYTF.

The CDR3: CASSLRGLFTEAFF. The DNA for the CDR3 is TGTGCCAGCAGCCTTAGGGGTCTATTCACTGAAGCTTTCTTT. The rearrangement links TRBV5-8 to TRBJ1-1, with a tentative D call TRBD1 (5 bases). This CDR3 contains 14 residues. Trimming removed 4 bases from V and 4 bases from J, with 14 bases in between. Looked up from germline, CDR1 is SGHTS and CDR2 is YDEGEE.